The sequence of this TCR beta chain was determined in a study of T-cell memory formation after mild COVID-19. Study-wide context: TCR clusters largely stayed donor specific. General study findings and limits: Mainly CM and EM harbored the contracting CD4+ clones; mainly EMRA harbored the CD8+ ones. The study detected some responding clones in pre-infection memory, suggesting cross-reactive memory joined.

A 5'RACE reaction primed in the constant segment made cDNA libraries of TCR alpha and TCR beta, and these carried sample barcodes and UMIs. A single record per CDR3 protein comes from TCRdb applying MiXCR to the 5' RACE reads. The table shows 170,000 or so distinct CDR3 sequences, with 20% to 25% occurring only once. The CDR3 contains 15 residues. Trimming took 4 bases from V and 6 from J; bases not matched to a gene: 5. Germline lookup yields CDR1 KGHDR and CDR2 SFDVKD. This clonotype was observed a few times. Antigen: not known. This rearrangement joins TRBV24-1 to TRBJ2-1, with 10 bases identical to TRBD1. The specimen was PBMCs or a T cell subset sorted from them (not recorded which). The source is an adult woman who had mild COVID-19 (a few samples of this study predate the infection). Cell type and time point are not known. The DNA of the CDR3 is TGTGCCACCAGTGAGACAGGGGGCTTTGGCAATGAGCAGTTCTTC. As protein: CATSETGGFGNEQFF.